Given below is one TCR beta chain in context. The method was immunoSEQ multiplex PCR; TCRdb's version includes in-frame clones alone and lacks a portion of them. The sample contains 40,000 or so clones, roughly nine tenths of which appear only once. This entry is derived from a study of T cell changes during pregnancy in multiple sclerosis. V gave up 2 bases and J gave up 9 bases; unmatched junction bases: 9. From germline, CDR1 is LNHDA and CDR2 SQIVND (reference sequence). The CDR3 extends over 15 amino acids. This receptor was obtained from a female donor with multiple sclerosis, enrolled in a pregnancy study. This sequence joins TRBV19 and TRBJ2-1, with 8 bases matching TRBD2. The specimen was CD8+ T cells from peripheral blood mononuclear cells, collected in the first trimester of pregnancy. The CDR3 DNA reads as TGTGCCAGTAGTATAAACCCGGGGGGGCCGGGTGAGCAGTTCTTC. Translating it yields CASSINPGGPGEQFF.